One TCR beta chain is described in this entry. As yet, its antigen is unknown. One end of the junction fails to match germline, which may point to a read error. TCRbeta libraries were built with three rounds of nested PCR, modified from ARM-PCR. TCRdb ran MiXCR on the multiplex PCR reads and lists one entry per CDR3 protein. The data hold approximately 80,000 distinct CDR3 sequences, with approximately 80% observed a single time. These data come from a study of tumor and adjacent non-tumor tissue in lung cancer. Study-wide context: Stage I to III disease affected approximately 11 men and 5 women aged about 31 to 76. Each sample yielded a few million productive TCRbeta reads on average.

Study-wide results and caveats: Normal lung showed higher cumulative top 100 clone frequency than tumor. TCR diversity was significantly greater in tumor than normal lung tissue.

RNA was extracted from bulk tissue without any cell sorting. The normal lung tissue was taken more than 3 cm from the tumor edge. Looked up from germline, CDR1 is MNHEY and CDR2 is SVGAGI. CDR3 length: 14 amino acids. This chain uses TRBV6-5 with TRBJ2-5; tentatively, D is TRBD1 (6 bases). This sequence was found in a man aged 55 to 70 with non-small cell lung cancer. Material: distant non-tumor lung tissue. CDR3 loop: CPSSDTGTARAQYF. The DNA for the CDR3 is TGTCCCAGCAGTGATACAGGGACCGCGAGGGCCCAGTACTTC.